These 17 T cell receptor beta chains were sequenced from one sample in a study of T-cell reconstitution after alpha-beta-depleted transplantation in children. Unique molecular identifiers were incorporated into the prepared TCRbeta library. One entry per CDR3 protein, called by TCRdb with MiXCR from the PCR reads. The table includes roughly 180,000 distinct CDR3 sequences, approximately 14% detected once. Sample: PBMCs from the stem cell graft donor, taken from the stem cell graft. These receptors were obtained from a human donor who donated a stem cell graft to a child with acute lymphoblastic leukemia.

There are many counts of this clonotype. The J gene is TRBJ2-2, the V gene TRBV6-5; the match to TRBD2 covers 12 bases. Germline loops: CDR1 MNHEY, CDR2 SVGAGI. Germline trimming cut 0 bases from V and 7 bases from J; bases unmatched to any gene: 3. This CDR3 contains 16 residues. Here the CDR3 DNA reads TGTGCCAGCAGTTACTCGACTAGCGGGAGAATCGGGGAGCTGTTTTTT. This codes for CASSYSTSGRIGELFF.

This clonotype came up a few times. This chain links TRBV3-1 with TRBJ2-1; 7 bases fit TRBD2. Germline CDR1 LGHDT, CDR2 YNNKEL (reference sequence). Losses at the gene ends were 4 bases for V and 7 bases for J; bases not matched to a gene: 13. The CDR3 is made up of 16 amino acids. The CDR3 is CASSPVRGRGVNEQFF. The CDR3 DNA is TGTGCCAGCAGCCCAGTCCGCGGCCGGGGGGTGAATGAGCAGTTCTTC.

The chain uses TRBV15 and TRBJ1-1; 7 nucleotides agree with TRBD1. The V and J ends lost 5 bases and 6 bases, in that order; junction bases with no gene match: 6. Germline CDR1 is LNHNV and CDR2 is YYDKDF (reference sequence). The CDR3 has 13 residues. CDR3 coding DNA: TGTGCCACCAGCGACAGGGTAGACGCTGAAGCTTTCTTT. Protein sequence: CATSDRVDAEAFF.

This clonotype was seen ten or more times. The V and J genes are TRBV25-1 and TRBJ2-7, with 9 bases identical to TRBD1. The germline CDR1 and CDR2 sequences are MGHDK and SYGVNS. Trimming removed 7 bases from V and 6 bases from J; junction bases left unmatched: 7. The CDR3 covers 13 residues. CDR3 coding DNA: TGTGCCAGCAAGGGGACAGGGATTGCCGAGCAGTACTTC. Translation gives CASKGTGIAEQYF.

This chain joins TRBV9 and TRBJ2-3, with D maybe TRBD2 (6 bases). Trimming took off 2 bases at V and 4 bases at J, with 14 bases between the two ends. From germline, CDR1 is SGDLS and CDR2 YYNGEE. This CDR3 has 15 residues. CDR3 sequence (DNA): TGTGCCAGCAGCGTTTCGGGAGAAGTGTCAGATACGCAGTATTTT. This sequence encodes CASSVSGEVSDTQYF.

This clonotype has ten or more counts. The rearrangement links TRBV20-1 to TRBJ2-1; 7 bases agree with TRBD2. In germline, CDR1 is DFQATT, CDR2 SNEGSKA (reference sequence). CDR3 length equals 13 residues. V gave up 8 bases and J gave up 7 bases; unmatched junction bases: 11. The chain's CDR3 is CSTSGVSRNEQFF. The CDR3 DNA is TGCAGTACGAGCGGGGTCAGTCGAAATGAGCAGTTCTTC.

The chain employs TRBV7-6 and TRBJ2-1, with D perhaps TRBD2 (5 bases). Trimming took off 3 bases at V and 5 bases at J, with 11 bases between the two ends. CDR3 size: 14 residues. From germline, CDR1 is SGHVS and CDR2 FNYEAQ. In DNA, the CDR3 is TGTGCCAGCAGCTTTATGAGGGCCAACAATGAGCAGTTCTTC. Translating it yields CASSFMRANNEQFF.

This clonotype was counted many times. This chain links TRBV12-3 or TRBV12-4 with TRBJ1-1; D remains unclear. The CDR3 length is 13 residues. V was trimmed by 3 bases and J by 0 bases, leaving 5 bases between them. The CDR3 here is CASSFWMNTEAFF. The CDR3 region has the DNA TGTGCCAGCAGTTTTTGGATGAACACTGAAGCTTTCTTT.

This clonotype was recorded at least ten times. This chain connects TRBV5-6 to TRBJ1-1; 8 bases fit TRBD1. The CDR3 sequence is 13 residues long. The germline gives CDR1 SGHDT, CDR2 YYEEEE. V lost 6 bases to trimming and J lost 6 bases; unmatched junction nucleotides: 7. The CDR3 bases are TGTGCCAGCACCAGGGGGCGCAGCGCTGAAGCTTTCTTT. Its protein product is CASTRGRSAEAFF.

This rearrangement joins TRBV12-3 or TRBV12-4 to TRBJ1-1; D unclear. This CDR3 is built from 14 residues. The germline V and J ends were trimmed by 1 base and 7 bases, with 13 bases remaining between them. The CDR3 loop reads CASSLVSRGNEAFF. The CDR3 coding sequence is TGTGCCAGCAGTTTAGTCTCACGAGGGAATGAAGCTTTCTTT.

The genes are TRBV27 and TRBJ2-7; possible D gene TRBD2, 6 bases. This CDR3 comprises 15 residues. The V and J ends lost 5 bases and 5 bases respectively, with 19 bases between them. Germline CDR1 MNHEY, CDR2 SMNVEV (reference sequence). The CDR3 nucleotides read TGTGCCAGCAGTGACTCAGGAGGGCCCAATCACGAGCAGTACTTC. Its protein product is CASSDSGGPNHEQYF.

This clonotype was detected only a few times. This rearrangement joins TRBV19 to TRBJ2-7, with a possible D match to TRBD1 (5 bases). The CDR3 contains 13 residues. The germline CDR1 and CDR2 sequences are LNHDA and SQIVND (reference sequence). With 6 bases removed from V and 5 bases from J, the gap between germline ends came to 14 bases. This chain's CDR3 is CASRSTGRDEQYF. In DNA form, the CDR3 reads TGTGCCAGTAGGTCCACAGGACGTGACGAGCAGTACTTC.

The J gene is TRBJ2-2, the V gene TRBV7-2, with D possibly being TRBD2 (5 bases). The V end lost 7 bases, the J end lost 1 base, and 16 bases lay between the germline ends. This CDR3 has 16 residues. Per germline, CDR1 SGHTA and CDR2 FQGNSA. Written as DNA, the CDR3 is TGTGCCAGCAACCCGCGGAGAGGGATGAACACCGGGGAGCTGTTTTTT. Its translation is CASNPRRGMNTGELFF.

This clonotype was seen repeatedly, ten times or more. V usage is TRBV7-8 and J usage is TRBJ2-3, with a possible D match to TRBD1 (6 bases). V dropped 5 bases and J dropped 6 bases, with 18 bases sitting between them. The CDR3 covers 15 residues. Germline lookup yields CDR1 SGHVS and CDR2 FQNEAQ. The CDR3 here is CASSPKGDRQDTQYF. In DNA, the CDR3 is TGTGCCAGCAGCCCGAAGGGGGACCGCCAGGATACGCAGTATTTT.

In this sample, this clonotype turned up many times. The chain combines TRBV5-1 with TRBJ2-2, with D uncertain. Germline-derived CDR1 and CDR2 are SGHRS and YFSETQ. This CDR3 region has 16 residues. V lost 0 bases to trimming and J lost 2 bases, with 11 bases between them. CDR3 nucleotides: TGCGCCAGCAGCTTGGATGGGCGCATCAACACCGGGGAGCTGTTTTTT. Protein product: CASSLDGRINTGELFF.

Ten or more counts support this clonotype. This chain uses TRBV5-1 with TRBJ1-6; TRBD1 matches 7 bases. The CDR3 has 13 residues. The V segment lost 3 bases and the J segment 11 bases; nucleotides outside the gene matches: 5. CDR1 and CDR2 (germline): SGHRS, YFSETQ. CDR3 loop: CASSSTGDPPLHF. DNA for the CDR3: TGCGCCAGCAGCTCTACAGGGGATCCACCCCTCCACTTT. Full variable domain (rest looked up from reference TRBV5-1 and TRBJ1-6): KAGVTQTPRYLIKTRGQQVTLSCSPISGHRSVSWYQQTPGQGLQFLFEYFSETQRNKGNFPGRFSGRQFSNSRSEMNVSTLELGDSALYLCASSSTGDPPLHFGNGTRLTVT.

The chain links TRBV4-2 to TRBJ2-6, with 12 positions matching TRBD1. Germline-derived CDR1 and CDR2 are LGHNA and YNFKEQ. Germline trimming cut 4 bases from V and 3 bases from J; bases unmatched to any gene: 10. This CDR3 region has 19 residues. The CDR3 loop reads CASSPSRDRGRRGANVLTF. The CDR3 nucleotides are TGTGCCAGCAGCCCTTCTCGGGACAGGGGGCGTCGTGGGGCCAACGTCCTGACTTTC.